This entry describes one T cell receptor (beta chain). This entry is derived from a study of shared clonotypes between healthy human individuals. TCRdb's table, derived via immunoSEQ multiplex PCR, lists solely in-frame clones and lacks some. The sample gives 2.3 million or so clones, 85% to 95% of which show up once; 0.39% is in the top ten. The CDR3 covers 12 residues. Unmatched junction bases numbered 2, after V lost 5 bases and J lost 4 bases. Per the germline V gene, CDR1 is MNHNY and CDR2 is SVGAGI (reference sequence). The sequenced sample was naive CD4+ T cells from PBMCs. Stated subset: CD45RA+ positively selected. This chain joins TRBV6-6 and TRBJ2-7; TRBD1 aligns across 7 bases. The sequence derives from a man between 18 and 29 years old in good health. Some clones in this sample may be carry-over from other donors' samples. In nucleotides, the CDR3 is TGTGCCAGCAGTCTGGGACAGTACGAGCAGTACTTC. This codes for CASSLGQYEQYF.